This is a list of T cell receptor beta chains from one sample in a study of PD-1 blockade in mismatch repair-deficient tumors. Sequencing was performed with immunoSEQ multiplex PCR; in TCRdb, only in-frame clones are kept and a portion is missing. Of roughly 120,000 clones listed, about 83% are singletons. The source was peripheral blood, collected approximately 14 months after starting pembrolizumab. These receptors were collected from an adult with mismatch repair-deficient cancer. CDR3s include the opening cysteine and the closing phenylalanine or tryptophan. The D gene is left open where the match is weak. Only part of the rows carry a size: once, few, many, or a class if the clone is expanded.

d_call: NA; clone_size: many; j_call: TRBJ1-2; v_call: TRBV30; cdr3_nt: TGTGCCTGGAGTGTAGTGAATGGCTACACCTTC; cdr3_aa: CAWSVVNGYTF
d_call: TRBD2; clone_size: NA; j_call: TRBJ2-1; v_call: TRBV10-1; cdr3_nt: TGCGCCAGCACTTTAAGTTCTGGGGACAGATACCTAGCGGGAGAGTGGGATGAGCAGTTCTTC; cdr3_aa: CASTLSSGDRYLAGEWDEQFF
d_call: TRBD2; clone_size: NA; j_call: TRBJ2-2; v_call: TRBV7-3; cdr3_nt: TGTGCCAGCGGGGGACTAGCGGGAGACACCGGGGAGCTGTTTTTT; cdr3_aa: CASGGLAGDTGELFF
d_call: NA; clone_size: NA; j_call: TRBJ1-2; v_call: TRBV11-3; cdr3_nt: TGTGCCAGCAGCTTTAGCATGGTCGGGGCCTATGGCTACACCTTC; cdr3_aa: CASSFSMVGAYGYTF
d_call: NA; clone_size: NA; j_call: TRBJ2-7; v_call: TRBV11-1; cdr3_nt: TGTGCCAGCAGCGCGACCTACGAGCAGTACTTC; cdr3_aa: CASSATYEQYF
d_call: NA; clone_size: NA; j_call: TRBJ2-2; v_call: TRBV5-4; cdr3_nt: TGTGCCAGCAGCTTGGTGGAGAACACCGGGGAGCTGTTTTTT; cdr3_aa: CASSLVENTGELFF
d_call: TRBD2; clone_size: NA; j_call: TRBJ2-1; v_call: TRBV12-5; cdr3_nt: TGTGCTAGTGGTTTGGTACGGGGCTTGACTAGCGGTATCTCCTACAATGAGCAGTTCTTC; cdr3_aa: CASGLVRGLTSGISYNEQFF
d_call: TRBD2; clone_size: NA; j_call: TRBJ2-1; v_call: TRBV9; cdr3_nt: TGTGCCAGTACGACTAGCGGGGCCGACAATGAGCAGTTCTTC; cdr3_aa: CASTTSGADNEQFF
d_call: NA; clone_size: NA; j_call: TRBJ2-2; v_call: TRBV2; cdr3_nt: TGTGCCAGCAGAGGGATCGACACCGGGGAGCTGTTTTTT; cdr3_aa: CASRGIDTGELFF
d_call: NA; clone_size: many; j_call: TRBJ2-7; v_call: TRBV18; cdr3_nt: TGTGCCAGCTCACTAGGCGAGGGGGAGCAGTACTTC; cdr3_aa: CASSLGEGEQYF
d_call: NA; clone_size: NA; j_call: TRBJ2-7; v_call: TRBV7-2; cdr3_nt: TGTGCCAGCAGTTCCCAGCGAGGCCCCGAGCAGTACTTC; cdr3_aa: CASSSQRGPEQYF
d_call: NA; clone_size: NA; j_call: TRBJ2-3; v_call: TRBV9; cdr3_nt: TGTGCCAGCAGTGGCGGGGCGGGGAGCACAGATACGCAGTATTTT; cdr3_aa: CASSGGAGSTDTQYF
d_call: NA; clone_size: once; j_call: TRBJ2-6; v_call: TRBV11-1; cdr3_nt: TGTGCCAGCAGCTTATCCACTGCTGGGGCCAACGTCCTGACTTTC; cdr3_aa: CASSLSTAGANVLTF
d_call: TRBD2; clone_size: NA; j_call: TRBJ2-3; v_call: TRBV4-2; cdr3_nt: TGTGCCAGCAGCCAAGATGGAGCGGGAGAAATAGATACGCAGTATTTT; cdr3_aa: CASSQDGAGEIDTQYF
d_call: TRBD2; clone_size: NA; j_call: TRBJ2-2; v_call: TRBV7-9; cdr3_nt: TGTGCCAGCAGCTTAACTAGCGGGAGAACCGGGGAGCTGTTTTTT; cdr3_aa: CASSLTSGRTGELFF
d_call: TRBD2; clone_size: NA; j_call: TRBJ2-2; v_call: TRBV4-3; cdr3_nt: TGCGCCAGCAGCCAAGCGGGACTAGGCAGGGGGGAGCTGTTTTTT; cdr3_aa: CASSQAGLGRGELFF
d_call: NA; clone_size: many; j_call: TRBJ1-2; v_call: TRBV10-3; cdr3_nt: TGTGCCATCAGTGAATCCGGGGATGGCTACACCTTC; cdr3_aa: CAISESGDGYTF
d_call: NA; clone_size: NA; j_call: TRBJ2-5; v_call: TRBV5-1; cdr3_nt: TGCGCCAGCAGCTTGGCCGAACAAAAGACCCAGTACTTC; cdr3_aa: CASSLAEQKTQYF
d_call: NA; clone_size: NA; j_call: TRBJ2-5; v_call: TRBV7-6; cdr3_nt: TGTGCCAGCAGCTTAGGACACAAAGAGACCCAGTACTTC; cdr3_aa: CASSLGHKETQYF
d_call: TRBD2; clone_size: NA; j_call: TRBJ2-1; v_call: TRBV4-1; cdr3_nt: TGCGCCAGCAGCGCAAGCGGGAGCGCCTACAATGAGCAGTTCTTC; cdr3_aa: CASSASGSAYNEQFF
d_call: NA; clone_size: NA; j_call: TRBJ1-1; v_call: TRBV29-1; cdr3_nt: TGCAGCGTTGAAGGATGGGCTTTCTTT; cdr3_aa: CSVEGWAFF
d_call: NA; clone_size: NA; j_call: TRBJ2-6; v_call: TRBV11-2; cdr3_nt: TGTGCCAGCAGTCGGAGGGCCAACGTCCTGACTTTC; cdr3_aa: CASSRRANVLTF